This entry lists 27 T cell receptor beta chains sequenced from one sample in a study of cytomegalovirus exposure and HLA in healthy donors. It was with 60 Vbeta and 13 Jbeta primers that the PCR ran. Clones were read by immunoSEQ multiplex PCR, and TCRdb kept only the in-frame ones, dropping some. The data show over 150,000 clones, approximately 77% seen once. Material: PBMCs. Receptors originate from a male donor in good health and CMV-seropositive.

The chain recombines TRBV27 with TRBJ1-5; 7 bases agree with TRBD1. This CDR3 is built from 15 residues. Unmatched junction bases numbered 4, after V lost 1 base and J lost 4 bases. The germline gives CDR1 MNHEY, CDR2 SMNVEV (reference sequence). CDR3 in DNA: TGTGCCAGCAGTTTATGGCCAGGGGGGAATCAGCCCCAGCATTTT. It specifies CASSLWPGGNQPQHF.

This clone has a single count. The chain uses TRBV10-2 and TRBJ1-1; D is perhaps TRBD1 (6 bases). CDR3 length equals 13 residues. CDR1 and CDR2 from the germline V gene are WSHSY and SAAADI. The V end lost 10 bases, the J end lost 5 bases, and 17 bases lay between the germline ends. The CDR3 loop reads CATRGGGGTEAFF. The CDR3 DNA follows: TGCGCCACCCGGGGAGGGGGGGGTACTGAAGCTTTCTTT.

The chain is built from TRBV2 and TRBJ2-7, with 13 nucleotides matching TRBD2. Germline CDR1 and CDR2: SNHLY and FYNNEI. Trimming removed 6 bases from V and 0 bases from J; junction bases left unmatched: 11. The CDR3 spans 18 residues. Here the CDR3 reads CASSPGLAGPRSSYEQYF. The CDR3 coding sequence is TGTGCCAGCAGCCCGGGACTAGCGGGGCCAAGGAGCTCCTACGAGCAGTACTTC.

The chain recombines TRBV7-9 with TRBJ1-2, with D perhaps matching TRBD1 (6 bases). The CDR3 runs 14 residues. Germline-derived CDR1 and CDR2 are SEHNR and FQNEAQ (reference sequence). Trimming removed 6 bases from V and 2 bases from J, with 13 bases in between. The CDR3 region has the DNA TGTGCCAGCAGTTGGAGACAGGAAAACTATGGCTACACCTTC. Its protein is CASSWRQENYGYTF.

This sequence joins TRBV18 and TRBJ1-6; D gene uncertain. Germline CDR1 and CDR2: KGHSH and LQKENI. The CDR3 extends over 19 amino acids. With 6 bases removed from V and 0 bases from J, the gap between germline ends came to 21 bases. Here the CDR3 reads CASSPQRSPFSSYNSPLHF. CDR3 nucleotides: TGTGCCAGCTCCCCCCAAAGGAGTCCATTTAGCTCCTATAATTCACCCCTCCACTTT.

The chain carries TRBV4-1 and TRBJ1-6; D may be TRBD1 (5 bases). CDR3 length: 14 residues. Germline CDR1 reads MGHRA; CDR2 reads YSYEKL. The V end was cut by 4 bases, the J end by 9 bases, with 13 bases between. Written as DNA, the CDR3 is TGCGCCAGCAGCCCAACACCCGGGGGTTCACCCCTCCACTTT. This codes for CASSPTPGGSPLHF.

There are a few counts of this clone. The CDR3 DNA reads as TGCGCCAGCAGCCAAGGAGCTAACTATGGCTACACCTTC. Protein product: CASSQGANYGYTF. V usage is TRBV4-3 and J usage is TRBJ1-2; unclear D gene. V was cut by 1 base and J by 0 bases, with 3 bases left in between. The CDR3 extends over 13 amino acids. CDR1 is LGHNA, CDR2 YSLEER, per germline.

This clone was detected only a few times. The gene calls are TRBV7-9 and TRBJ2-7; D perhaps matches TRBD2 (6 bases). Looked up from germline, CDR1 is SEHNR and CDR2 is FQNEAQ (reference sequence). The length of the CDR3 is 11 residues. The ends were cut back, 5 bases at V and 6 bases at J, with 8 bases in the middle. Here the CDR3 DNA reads TGTGCCAGCAGCGTCGGGGGCGAGCAGTACTTC. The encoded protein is CASSVGGEQYF.

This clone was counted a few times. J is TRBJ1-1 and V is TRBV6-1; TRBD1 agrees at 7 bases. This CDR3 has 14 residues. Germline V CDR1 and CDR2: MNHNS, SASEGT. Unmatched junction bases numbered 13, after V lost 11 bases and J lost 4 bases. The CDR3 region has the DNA TGTGCCGGCCTAACCGGGGACAGCGGCACTGAAGCTTTCTTT. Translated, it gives CAGLTGDSGTEAFF.

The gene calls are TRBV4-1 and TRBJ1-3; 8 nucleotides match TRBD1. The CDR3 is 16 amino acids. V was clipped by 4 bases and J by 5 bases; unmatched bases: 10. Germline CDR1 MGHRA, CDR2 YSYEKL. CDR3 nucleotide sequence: TGCGCCAGCAGCCGCCCCCTACAGGGGGAACGAAACACCATATATTTT. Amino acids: CASSRPLQGERNTIYF.

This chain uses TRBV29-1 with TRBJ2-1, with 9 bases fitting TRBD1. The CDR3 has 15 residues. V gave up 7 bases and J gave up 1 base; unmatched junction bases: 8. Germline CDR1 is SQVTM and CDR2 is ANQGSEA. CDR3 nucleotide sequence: TGCAGCGCCGGGACAGGGACAGAATCCTACAATGAGCAGTTCTTC. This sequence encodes CSAGTGTESYNEQFF.

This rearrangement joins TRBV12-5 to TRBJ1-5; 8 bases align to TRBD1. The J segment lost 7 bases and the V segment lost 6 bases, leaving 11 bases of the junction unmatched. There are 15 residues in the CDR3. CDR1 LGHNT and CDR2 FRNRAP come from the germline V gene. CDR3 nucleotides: TGTGCTAGTGGGCAGGGGGCCAGGGCGGGACAGCCCCAGCATTTT. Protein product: CASGQGARAGQPQHF.

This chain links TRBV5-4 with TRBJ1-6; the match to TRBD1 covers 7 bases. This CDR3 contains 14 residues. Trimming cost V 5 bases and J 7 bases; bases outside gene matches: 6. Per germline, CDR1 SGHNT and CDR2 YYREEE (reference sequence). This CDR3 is CASRDGTVNSPLHF. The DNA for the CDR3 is TGTGCCAGCAGAGACGGGACAGTCAATTCACCCCTCCACTTT.

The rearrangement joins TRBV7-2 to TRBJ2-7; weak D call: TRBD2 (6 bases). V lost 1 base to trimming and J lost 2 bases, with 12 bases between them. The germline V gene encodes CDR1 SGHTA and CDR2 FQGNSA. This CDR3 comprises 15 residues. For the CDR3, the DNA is TGTGCCAGCAGCTTAGAGCGGGCGGGCCCCTACGAGCAGTACTTC. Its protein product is CASSLERAGPYEQYF.

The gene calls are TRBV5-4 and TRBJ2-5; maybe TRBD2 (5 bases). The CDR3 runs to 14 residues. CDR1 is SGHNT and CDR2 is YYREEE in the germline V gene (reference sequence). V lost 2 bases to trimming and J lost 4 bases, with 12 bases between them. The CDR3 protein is CASSFPGERETQYF. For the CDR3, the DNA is TGTGCCAGCAGCTTCCCCGGGGAGAGAGAGACCCAGTACTTC.

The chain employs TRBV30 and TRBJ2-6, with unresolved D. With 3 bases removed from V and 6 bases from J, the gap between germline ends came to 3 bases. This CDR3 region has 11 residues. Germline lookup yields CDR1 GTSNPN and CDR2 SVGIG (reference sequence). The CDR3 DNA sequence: TGTGCCTGGAGCAAGGCCAACGTCCTGACTTTC. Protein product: CAWSKANVLTF.

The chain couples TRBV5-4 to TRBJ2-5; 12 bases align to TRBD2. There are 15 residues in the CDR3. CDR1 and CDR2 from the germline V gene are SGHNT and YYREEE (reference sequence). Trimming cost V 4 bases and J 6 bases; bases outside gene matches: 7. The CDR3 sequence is CASSTRLAGAKTQYF. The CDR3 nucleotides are TGTGCCAGCAGCACCAGACTAGCGGGGGCGAAGACCCAGTACTTC. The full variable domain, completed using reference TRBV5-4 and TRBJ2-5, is ETGVTQSPTHLIKTRGQQVTLRCSSQSGHNTVSWYQQALGQGPQFIFQYYREEENGRGNFPPRFSGLQFPNYSSELNVNALELDDSALYLCASSTRLAGAKTQYFGPGTRLLVL.

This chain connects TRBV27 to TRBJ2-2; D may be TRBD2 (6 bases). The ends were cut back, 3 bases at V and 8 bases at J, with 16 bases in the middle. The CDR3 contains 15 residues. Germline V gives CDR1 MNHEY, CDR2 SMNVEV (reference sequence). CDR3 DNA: TGTGCCAGCAGTTTTGGAGGGGTGACTGGGGGGGAGCTGTTTTTT. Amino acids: CASSFGGVTGGELFF.

The CDR3 is CASSQSGRSYNEQFF. CDR3 in DNA: TGTGCCAGCTCCCAGAGCGGCCGCTCCTACAATGAGCAGTTCTTC. This chain connects TRBV5-4 to TRBJ2-1, with a weak D call TRBD2 (5 bases). CDR1 and CDR2 (germline): SGHNT, YYREEE (reference sequence). CDR3 length: 15 residues. Trimming took off 7 bases at V and 0 bases at J, with 14 bases between the two ends.

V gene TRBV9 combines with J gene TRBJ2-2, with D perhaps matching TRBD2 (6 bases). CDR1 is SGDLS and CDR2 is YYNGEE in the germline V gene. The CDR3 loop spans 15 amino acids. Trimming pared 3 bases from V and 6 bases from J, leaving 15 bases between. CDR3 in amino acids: CASSAGVGGAGELFF. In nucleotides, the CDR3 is TGTGCCAGCAGCGCCGGGGTGGGGGGAGCCGGGGAGCTGTTTTTT.

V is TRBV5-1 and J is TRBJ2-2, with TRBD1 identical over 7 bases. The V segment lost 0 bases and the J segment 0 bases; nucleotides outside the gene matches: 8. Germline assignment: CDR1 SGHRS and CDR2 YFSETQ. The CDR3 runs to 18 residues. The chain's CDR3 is CASSLGQGRRTNTGELFF. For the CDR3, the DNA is TGCGCCAGCAGCTTGGGACAGGGAAGAAGAACGAACACCGGGGAGCTGTTTTTT.

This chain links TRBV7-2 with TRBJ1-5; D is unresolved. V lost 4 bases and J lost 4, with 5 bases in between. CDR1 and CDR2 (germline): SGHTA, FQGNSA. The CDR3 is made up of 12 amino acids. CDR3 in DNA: TGTGCCAGCAGCTCTCCGAATCAGCCCCAGCATTTT. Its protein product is CASSSPNQPQHF.

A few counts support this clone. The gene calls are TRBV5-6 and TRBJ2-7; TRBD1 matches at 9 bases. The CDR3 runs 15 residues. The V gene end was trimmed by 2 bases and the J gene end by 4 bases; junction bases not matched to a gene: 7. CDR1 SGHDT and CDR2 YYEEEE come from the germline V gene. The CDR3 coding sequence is TGTGCCAGCAGCTTTACCGGGACAGGGAGATACGAGCAGTACTTC. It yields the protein CASSFTGTGRYEQYF.

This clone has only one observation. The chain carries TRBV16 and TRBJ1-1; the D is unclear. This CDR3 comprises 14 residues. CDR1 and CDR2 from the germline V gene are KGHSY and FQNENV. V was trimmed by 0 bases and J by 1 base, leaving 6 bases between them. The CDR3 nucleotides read TGTGCCAGCAGCCAATCGGACTCGAACACTGAAGCTTTCTTT. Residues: CASSQSDSNTEAFF.

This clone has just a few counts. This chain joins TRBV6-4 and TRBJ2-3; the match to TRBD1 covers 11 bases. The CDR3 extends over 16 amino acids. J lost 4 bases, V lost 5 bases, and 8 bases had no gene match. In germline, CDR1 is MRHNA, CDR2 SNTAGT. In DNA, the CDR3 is TGTGCCAGCAGTCCCACCCCGGGACAGGGGGCAGATACGCAGTATTTT. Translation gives CASSPTPGQGADTQYF.

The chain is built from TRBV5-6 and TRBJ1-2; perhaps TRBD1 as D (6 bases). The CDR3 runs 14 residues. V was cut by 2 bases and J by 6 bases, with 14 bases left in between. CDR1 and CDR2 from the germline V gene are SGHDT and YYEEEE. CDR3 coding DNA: TGTGCCAGCAGCTTAGGGACATTCTACGATGGCTACACCTTC. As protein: CASSLGTFYDGYTF.

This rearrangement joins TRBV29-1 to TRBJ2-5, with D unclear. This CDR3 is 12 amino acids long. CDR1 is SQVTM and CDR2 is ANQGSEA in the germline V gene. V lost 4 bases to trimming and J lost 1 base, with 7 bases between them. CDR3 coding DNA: TGCAGCGTTGGAGTTCGCCAAGAGACCCAGTACTTC. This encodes CSVGVRQETQYF.